The 29 T cell receptor beta chains listed next were all sequenced from one sample in a study of OX40 agonist ivuxolimab in advanced cancers. The assay was immunoSEQ multiplex PCR, and TCRdb's table has in-frame clones only and misses some. The sample has approximately 41,000 clones, roughly 90% seen once. Here the sequenced sample was CD4+ or CD8+ T cells sorted from blood, taken in a trial of the OX40 agonist ivuxolimab. The source is an adult with an advanced solid tumor such as melanoma, head and neck, liver or kidney cancer.

The J gene is TRBJ1-1, the V gene TRBV19; TRBD1 is a possible D gene (5 bases). In germline, CDR1 is LNHDA, CDR2 SQIVND (reference sequence). CDR3 size: 15 residues. V shed 7 bases and J shed 4 bases, with 19 bases lying between them. CDR3 amino acids: CASIGDGSSGTEAFF. As DNA, the CDR3 is TGTGCCAGTATTGGGGACGGTTCGAGCGGCACTGAAGCTTTCTTT.

V gene TRBV6-5 combines with J gene TRBJ2-7, with D perhaps TRBD2 (6 bases). This CDR3 region has 15 residues. Trimming stripped 9 bases from V and 6 bases from J, with 24 bases between. Germline CDR1 reads MNHEY; CDR2 reads SVGAGI. CDR3 region: CASWEAGGALGEQYF. CDR3 DNA sequence: TGTGCCAGTTGGGAGGCTGGCGGGGCCCTTGGCGAGCAGTACTTC.

The chain has TRBV5-6 and TRBJ1-3; D gene unclear. The CDR3 contains 13 residues. Trimming removed 4 bases at V and 2 bases at J, with 7 bases between. The V gene's germline CDR1 is SGHDT and CDR2 YYEEEE. CDR3 sequence: CASSLPAGNTIYF. The DNA of the CDR3 is TGTGCCAGCAGCCTGCCAGCTGGAAACACCATATATTTT. The variable domain in full, with the rest retrieved from reference TRBV5-6 and TRBJ1-3, is DAGVTQSPTHLIKTRGQQVTLRCSPKSGHDTVSWYQQALGQGPQFIFQYYEEEERQRGNFPDRFSGHQFPNYSSELNVNALLLGDSALYLCASSLPAGNTIYFGEGSWLTVV.

This clone was seen a few times. The chain is built from TRBV7-2 and TRBJ1-4, with TRBD1 matching over 11 bases. The CDR3 has 15 residues. The J segment lost 8 bases and the V segment lost 1 base, leaving 3 bases of the junction unmatched. CDR1 SGHTA and CDR2 FQGNSA come from the germline V gene. This chain's CDR3 is CASSLGTGGREKLFF. The CDR3, as DNA: TGTGCCAGCAGCTTAGGGACAGGGGGCAGGGAAAAACTGTTTTTT.

This clone was found once. This chain links TRBV5-1 with TRBJ2-7; D assignment may be TRBD1 or TRBD2 (5 bases each). The germline V gene encodes CDR1 SGHRS and CDR2 YFSETQ. Trimming took off 0 bases at V and 6 bases at J, with 22 bases between the two ends. This CDR3 comprises 17 residues. In nucleotides, the CDR3 is TGCGCCAGCAGCTTGGGTATGGGGGTCGGAATAGACTCCGAGCAGTACTTC. This codes for CASSLGMGVGIDSEQYF.

This clone appeared a single time. In DNA form, the CDR3 reads TGTGCCATCAAGGGCAGGGATAGCTACGAGCAGTACTTC. Translating it yields CAIKGRDSYEQYF. V usage is TRBV10-3 and J usage is TRBJ2-7; possibly TRBD1 for D (5 bases). V shed 7 bases and J shed 3 bases, with 13 bases lying between them. CDR1 and CDR2 (germline): ENHRY, SYGVKD. The CDR3 spans 13 residues.

The chain has TRBV6-5 and TRBJ1-1; no clear D gene. This CDR3 spans 13 amino acids. Trimming took 4 bases from V and 4 from J, leaving 10 bases between them. Germline V gives CDR1 MNHEY, CDR2 SVGAGI. CDR3 sequence reads: CASSSSGVTEAFF. The CDR3, as DNA: TGTGCCAGCAGTTCGTCTGGTGTCACTGAAGCTTTCTTT.

The V gene is TRBV2, the J gene TRBJ2-7, with 9 positions matching TRBD1. CDR1 is SNHLY and CDR2 is FYNNEI in the germline V gene. J lost 2 bases, V lost 10 bases, and 12 bases had no gene match. The CDR3 runs to 15 residues. DNA for the CDR3: TGTGCCACCACCCGGAGGACAGGGGCCACCTACGAGCAGTACTTC. Protein sequence: CATTRRTGATYEQYF.

V gene TRBV7-3 combines with J gene TRBJ2-3; 11 nucleotides match TRBD1. The CDR3 sequence is 17 residues long. Germline trimming cut 5 bases from V and 1 base from J; bases unmatched to any gene: 8. Germline CDR1 reads SGHTA; CDR2 reads FQGTGA. The CDR3 coding sequence is TGTGCCAGCAGCCCGGACAGGGGGCAGGGTGGCACAGATACGCAGTATTTT. Protein product: CASSPDRGQGGTDTQYF. Supplemented by reference TRBV7-3 and TRBJ2-3, the full variable domain reads GAGVSQTPSNKVTEKGKYVELRCDPISGHTALYWYRQSLGQGPEFLIYFQGTGAADDSGLPNDRFFAVRPEGSVSTLKIQRTERGDSAVYLCASSPDRGQGGTDTQYFGPGTRLTVL.

This chain uses TRBV19 with TRBJ1-2; 12 bases agree with TRBD1. Per the germline V gene, CDR1 is LNHDA and CDR2 is SQIVND (reference sequence). The CDR3 sequence is 18 residues long. Trimming cost V 5 bases and J 5 bases; bases outside gene matches: 15. Here the CDR3 DNA reads TGTGCCAGTAGTGCACAAGGGACAGGGGGCGGGAAACTATATGGCTACACCTTC. Translating it yields CASSAQGTGGGKLYGYTF.

The chain is built from TRBV5-5 and TRBJ2-2; the D gene is possibly TRBD1 (7 bases). The germline V gene has CDR1 SGHKS and CDR2 YYEKEE (reference sequence). V shed 0 bases and J shed 5 bases, with 11 bases lying between them. This CDR3 spans 15 amino acids. CDR3 loop: CASSLAPGGTGELFF. CDR3 nucleotides: TGTGCCAGCAGCTTGGCTCCAGGGGGGACCGGGGAGCTGTTTTTT.

V gene TRBV25-1 combines with J gene TRBJ2-3, with 11 bases lining up with TRBD2. The CDR3 is 16 residues long. Looked up from germline, CDR1 is MGHDK and CDR2 is SYGVNS. Unmatched junction bases numbered 9, after V lost 6 bases and J lost 4 bases. The CDR3 nucleotides are TGTGCCAGCAGCACCAAAGGACTAGCGGGTGCAGATACGCAGTATTTT. As protein: CASSTKGLAGADTQYF.

The chain employs TRBV7-9 and TRBJ2-1; TRBD2 agrees at 9 bases. CDR1 and CDR2 from the germline V gene are SEHNR and FQNEAQ (reference sequence). The CDR3 covers 15 residues. Trimming took 1 base from V and 4 from J; bases not matched to a gene: 2. CDR3 protein: CASSLGGGGYNEQFF. For the CDR3, the DNA is TGTGCCAGCAGCTTAGGCGGGGGGGGATACAATGAGCAGTTCTTC.

The J gene is TRBJ1-1, the V gene TRBV5-5; D gene unclear. V was pared by 4 bases and J by 3 bases, with 13 bases between. The length of the CDR3 is 14 residues. Germline values: CDR1 SGHKS, CDR2 YYEKEE (reference sequence). The CDR3 region is CASSIYEIYTEAFF. The DNA for the CDR3 is TGTGCCAGCAGCATCTATGAGATATACACTGAAGCTTTCTTT.

This sequence joins TRBV4-1 and TRBJ2-7; 11 positions match TRBD1. This CDR3 region has 16 residues. J gave up 2 bases and V 4 bases, and 7 bases lay outside the gene matches. Germline V gives CDR1 MGHRA, CDR2 YSYEKL. CDR3 coding DNA: TGCGCCAGCAGCCTCCGGACAGGGGGCGCCACCTACGAGCAGTACTTC. Translation gives CASSLRTGGATYEQYF.

The V and J genes are TRBV7-2 and TRBJ2-7; D remains unclear. Trimming shortened V by 5 bases and J by 1 base, and 12 bases separated the two germline ends. The CDR3 loop spans 14 amino acids. CDR1 is SGHTA and CDR2 is FQGNSA in the germline V gene. The CDR3 sequence is CASSRLVNSYEQYF. The DNA of the CDR3 is TGTGCCAGCAGCCGGTTGGTTAATTCCTACGAGCAGTACTTC.

V usage is TRBV19 and J usage is TRBJ2-5; TRBD1 agrees at 10 bases. This CDR3 has 15 residues. The germline CDR1 and CDR2 sequences are LNHDA and SQIVND (reference sequence). V lost 4 bases to trimming and J lost 6 bases; unmatched junction nucleotides: 8. The CDR3 DNA reads TGTGCCAGTAGTACCACCGGGACAGGGGAACAGACCCAGTACTTC. This gives the protein CASSTTGTGEQTQYF.

Notes on this clone: Other DNA sequences in the same sample also yield this CDR3. This chain links TRBV18 with TRBJ2-1, with D hard to call. This CDR3 has 11 residues. Trimming left V 3 bases short and J 7 bases short, with 4 bases between. Germline-derived CDR1 and CDR2 are KGHSH and LQKENI. In nucleotides, the CDR3 is TGTGCCAGCTCACCCCGGAATGAGCAGTTCTTC. Translation: CASSPRNEQFF.

V gene TRBV9 combines with J gene TRBJ1-4; 7 bases align to TRBD1. In germline, CDR1 is SGDLS, CDR2 YYNGEE. J was trimmed by 6 bases and V by 4 bases; bases with no gene match: 9. The CDR3 totals 15 residues. The CDR3 region has the DNA TGTGCCAGCAGCCTCAGGGGGAGATGGGATGAAAAACTGTTTTTT. Residues: CASSLRGRWDEKLFF.

This sequence joins TRBV18 and TRBJ1-4; D unclear. CDR3 length: 16 residues. Germline CDR1 KGHSH, CDR2 LQKENI. Trimming took off 2 bases at V and 0 bases at J, with 10 bases between the two ends. The CDR3 DNA follows: TGTGCCAGCTCACCATTGGCAGGACCAACTAATGAAAAACTGTTTTTT. It codes for CASSPLAGPTNEKLFF.

The rearrangement links TRBV5-4 to TRBJ1-2, with D hard to call. V was cut by 0 bases and J by 6 bases, with 6 bases left in between. The CDR3 is made up of 12 amino acids. CDR1 SGHNT and CDR2 YYREEE come from the germline V gene (reference sequence). The CDR3 nucleotides read TGTGCCAGCAGCTTGGCTGGAGATGGCTACACCTTC. Translating it yields CASSLAGDGYTF. Complete variable domain (other parts from reference TRBV5-4 and TRBJ1-2): ETGVTQSPTHLIKTRGQQVTLRCSSQSGHNTVSWYQQALGQGPQFIFQYYREEENGRGNFPPRFSGLQFPNYSSELNVNALELDDSALYLCASSLAGDGYTFGSGTRLTVV.

The V and J genes are TRBV2 and TRBJ1-2, with D hard to call. Germline assignment: CDR1 SNHLY and CDR2 FYNNEI. The CDR3 consists of 20 residues. The V gene lost 3 bases and the J gene lost 8 bases, with 34 bases spanning the gap. The chain's CDR3 is CASSDEKMVTDSRAPRGYTF. The DNA for the CDR3 is TGTGCCAGCAGTGACGAAAAAATGGTGACCGATTCACGGGCCCCTAGAGGCTACACCTTC. The full variable domain, with the rest looked up from reference TRBV2 and TRBJ1-2, is EPEVTQTPSHQVTQMGQEVILRCVPISNHLYFYWYRQILGQKVEFLVSFYNNEISEKSEIFDDQFSVERPDGSNFTLKIRSTKLEDSAMYFCASSDEKMVTDSRAPRGYTFGSGTRLTVV.

This sequence joins TRBV15 and TRBJ2-3; possibly TRBD1 for D (5 bases). With 0 bases removed from V and 2 bases from J, the gap between germline ends came to 15 bases. Per the germline V gene, CDR1 is LNHNV and CDR2 is YYDKDF (reference sequence). This CDR3 region has 17 residues. The CDR3 DNA reads as TGTGCCACCAGCAGAGATCGTGGGGCAGGAGTCACAGATACGCAGTATTTT. This codes for CATSRDRGAGVTDTQYF.

This clone was counted once. The CDR3 DNA reads TGTGCCAGCAGCCCCAGAGGAAAGGGGGACACTGAAGCTTTCTTT. This sequence encodes CASSPRGKGDTEAFF. V usage is TRBV14 and J usage is TRBJ1-1, with D possibly matching TRBD1 (6 bases). Trimming removed 4 bases at V and 3 bases at J, with 15 bases between. CDR3 length: 15 amino acids. CDR1 and CDR2 (germline): SGHDN, FVKESK.

The chain couples TRBV6-5 to TRBJ1-2, with D maybe TRBD1 (5 bases). The CDR3 totals 12 residues. The germline CDR1 and CDR2 sequences are MNHEY and SVGAGI. Trimming removed 6 bases at V and 7 bases at J, with 12 bases between. This CDR3 reads CASSGRDGGYTF. The CDR3 DNA reads as TGTGCCAGCAGCGGCCGGGACGGTGGCTACACCTTC.

The rearrangement links TRBV7-2 to TRBJ1-2; TRBD1 is a possible D gene (5 bases). This CDR3 comprises 15 residues. The germline V gene has CDR1 SGHTA and CDR2 FQGNSA. Trimming took 3 bases from V and 7 from J, leaving 18 bases between them. The CDR3 loop reads CASSFDMGRGFGYTF. In DNA form, the CDR3 reads TGTGCCAGCAGCTTTGACATGGGGCGGGGGTTTGGCTACACCTTC.

The chain uses TRBV9 and TRBJ1-1; 9 nucleotides line up with TRBD1. Germline V gene sequence: CDR1 SGDLS, CDR2 YYNGEE. Losses at the gene ends were 3 bases for V and 3 bases for J; bases not matched to a gene: 3. This CDR3 is built from 14 residues. In DNA form, the CDR3 reads TGTGCCAGCAGCGGACAGGGGGTGGACACTGAAGCTTTCTTT. This encodes CASSGQGVDTEAFF.

This chain links TRBV6-1 with TRBJ1-1; D is ambiguous. This CDR3 has 15 residues. Germline V CDR1 and CDR2: MNHNS, SASEGT. Trimming cost V 2 bases and J 4 bases, with 14 bases left between them. The chain's CDR3 is CASSETGYPSTEAFF. The CDR3 nucleotides are TGTGCCAGCAGTGAAACCGGTTACCCCAGCACTGAAGCTTTCTTT.

The rearrangement links TRBV2 to TRBJ2-5, with 7 bases matching TRBD1. Unmatched junction bases numbered 7, after V lost 7 bases and J lost 2 bases. Germline CDR1 is SNHLY and CDR2 is FYNNEI. The CDR3 is 14 amino acids. In DNA form, the CDR3 reads TGTGCCAGCAAACCTTGGACAGGACAAGAGACCCAGTACTTC. It specifies CASKPWTGQETQYF.